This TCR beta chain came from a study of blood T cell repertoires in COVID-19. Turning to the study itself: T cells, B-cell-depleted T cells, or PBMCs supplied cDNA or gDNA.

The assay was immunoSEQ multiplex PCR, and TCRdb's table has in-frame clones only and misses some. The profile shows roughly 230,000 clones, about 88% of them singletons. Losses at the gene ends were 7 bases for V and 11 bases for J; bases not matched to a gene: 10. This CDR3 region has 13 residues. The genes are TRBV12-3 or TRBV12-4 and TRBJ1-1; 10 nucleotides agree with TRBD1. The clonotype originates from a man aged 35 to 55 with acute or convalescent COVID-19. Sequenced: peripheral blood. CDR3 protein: CASTPGQGNRAFF. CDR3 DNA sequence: TGTGCCAGCACCCCGGGACAGGGGAATAGGGCTTTCTTT.